This note documents a single T cell receptor (beta chain) sequence. Its antigen is still unknown. The data originate from a study of graft-versus-host responses after intestinal transplantation. Study as a whole: Recipients obtained multivisceral, liver-intestinal, or isolated intestinal transplants. Study-wide findings and caveats: Among recipient marrow samples, GvH clones were found; some appeared first in ileum or blood. Early post-transplant HvG declines showed an association with peak circulating GvH clone levels.

Some clones are missing from TCRdb's copy, which holds only in-frame ones; the method was immunoSEQ multiplex PCR. The data contain around 45,000 clones, just under 95% of them singletons. Here the sequenced sample was PBMCs, taken about 11 months after intestinal transplant. The TCR comes from a human patient who received an intestinal transplant, so some T cells may come from the graft donor.

The CDR3 is CASSQRSPYGYTF. CDR3 coding DNA: TGTGCCAGCAGCCAAAGGAGCCCTTATGGCTACACCTTC. The chain carries TRBV7-2 and TRBJ1-2; D uncertain. The V gene's germline CDR1 is SGHTA and CDR2 FQGNSA. This CDR3 region has 13 residues. V shed 5 bases and J shed 5 bases, with 12 bases lying between them. Looking up the rest from reference TRBV7-2 and TRBJ1-2 gives the full variable domain: GAGVSQSPSNKVTEKGKDVELRCDPISGHTALYWYRQSLGQGLEFLIYFQGNSAPDKSGLPSDRFSAERTGGSVSTLTIQRTQQEDSAVYLCASSQRSPYGYTFGSGTRLTVV.